This is a list of T cell receptor beta chains from one sample in a study of identical twins. TCRdb passed the 5' RACE reads through MiXCR, listing each CDR3 protein once. This sample has 1.5 million to 2 million distinct CDR3 sequences, with under 35% found just once. Sample: cord blood. The receptors stem from a newborn girl in good health. Both conserved end residues are trimmed from each CDR3.

len: 11
v_gene: TRBV20-1
CDR3aa: SARTGTNYGYT

len: 13
v_gene: TRBV6-6
CDR3aa: ASSYSRAGANVLT

len: 16
v_gene: TRBV27
CDR3aa: ASSLMNRGSPRGREAF

len: 13
v_gene: TRBV27
CDR3aa: ASSLGGVQSQPQH

len: 18
v_gene: TRBV14
CDR3aa: ASSQAPWARVPMTFYGYT

len: 13
v_gene: TRBV20-1
CDR3aa: SARDRRIGVYEQY

len: 13
v_gene: TRBV27
CDR3aa: ASSPRTGGNQPQH

len: 11
v_gene: TRBV7-9
CDR3aa: ASSRTVASGYT

len: 10
v_gene: TRBV5-1
CDR3aa: ASSLDDYEQY

len: 15
v_gene: TRBV3-1
CDR3aa: ASSQERLLAAYNEQF

len: 11
v_gene: TRBV24-1
CDR3aa: ATSDLGYYGYT

len: 14
v_gene: TRBV24-1
CDR3aa: ASSDYQQGPQETQY

len: 13
v_gene: TRBV20-1
CDR3aa: SARLGGANPYEQY

len: 10
v_gene: TRBV11-2
CDR3aa: ATGGLNNEQY

len: 9
v_gene: TRBV29-1
CDR3aa: SVEIPHEQY

len: 11
v_gene: TRBV20-1
CDR3aa: SVTFLAGGEQF

len: 15
v_gene: TRBV9
CDR3aa: ASSVGGSGRVTGELF

len: 11
v_gene: TRBV6-6
CDR3aa: ASRSPESGGYT

len: 9
v_gene: TRBV20-1
CDR3aa: SGNYQYEQY

len: 14
v_gene: TRBV28
CDR3aa: ASKGTGAKFYYEQY

len: 13
v_gene: TRBV28
CDR3aa: ASSLLAGRRHEQY

len: 13
v_gene: TRBV6-2/TRBV6-3
CDR3aa: ASRPGLAGGNEQF

len: 13
v_gene: TRBV5-6
CDR3aa: ASSFSGRSYNEQY

len: 10
v_gene: TRBV20-1
CDR3aa: SARRGPDTQY

len: 14
v_gene: TRBV7-2
CDR3aa: ASSLGLAGRKWEQY

len: 11
v_gene: TRBV20-1
CDR3aa: SAIAYSNQPQH

len: 11
v_gene: TRBV7-8
CDR3aa: ASSQGETDTQY

len: 15
v_gene: TRBV28
CDR3aa: ASSPWDLAGETGELF

len: 13
v_gene: TRBV18
CDR3aa: ASSPLQGSFDEQY

len: 14
v_gene: TRBV7-2
CDR3aa: ASSSFLAGGSNEQF

len: 11
v_gene: TRBV20-1
CDR3aa: SASRFRDGELF

len: 14
v_gene: TRBV6-1
CDR3aa: ASSEAGRVVGYEQY

len: 13
v_gene: TRBV7-6
CDR3aa: ASSLLTGYQETQY

len: 12
v_gene: TRBV2
CDR3aa: ASSEAGLTHEQY

len: 12
v_gene: TRBV10-3
CDR3aa: AISGQGDNQPQH

len: 12
v_gene: TRBV20-1
CDR3aa: SARGEDANYGYT

len: 13
v_gene: TRBV6-5
CDR3aa: ASSQDRGPYNEQF

len: 14
v_gene: TRBV12-3/TRBV12-4
CDR3aa: ASSLRAAGGDQPQH

len: 13
v_gene: TRBV7-9
CDR3aa: ASSLARGVYNEQY

len: 13
v_gene: TRBV3-1
CDR3aa: ASSPVPGQGWEQY

len: 12
v_gene: TRBV29-1
CDR3aa: SVTTSGRAYEQY

len: 15
v_gene: TRBV5-1
CDR3aa: ASSLAWTSASYNEQF

len: 14
v_gene: TRBV19
CDR3aa: ASSVGQGRSTDTQY

len: 14
v_gene: TRBV24-1
CDR3aa: ATSDRTGSGANVLT

len: 11
v_gene: TRBV28
CDR3aa: ASSLTVLYEQY

len: 16
v_gene: TRBV5-6
CDR3aa: ASRQDARDRGRVTEAF

len: 12
v_gene: TRBV20-1
CDR3aa: SAYPGQGRNEQF

len: 11
v_gene: TRBV27
CDR3aa: ASSGPFGSPLH

len: 12
v_gene: TRBV29-1
CDR3aa: SVPGLAVYNEQY

len: 10
v_gene: TRBV2
CDR3aa: ASSVPYLVQF

len: 11
v_gene: TRBV5-1
CDR3aa: ASRTGVQETQY

len: 15
v_gene: TRBV21-1
CDR3aa: ASSARIATGAKNIQY

len: 16
v_gene: TRBV13
CDR3aa: ASSLELAAQKNYNEQF

len: 14
v_gene: TRBV2
CDR3aa: ASSEVGTRGQETQY

len: 13
v_gene: TRBV12-3/TRBV12-4
CDR3aa: ASSPDRVENQPQH

len: 13
v_gene: TRBV20-1
CDR3aa: SAREGGVSTDTQY

len: 13
v_gene: TRBV20-1
CDR3aa: SATPGPSYNSPLH

len: 14
v_gene: TRBV6-5
CDR3aa: ASSSLPGLTNEKLF

len: 11
v_gene: TRBV5-1
CDR3aa: ASAKDRNYGYT